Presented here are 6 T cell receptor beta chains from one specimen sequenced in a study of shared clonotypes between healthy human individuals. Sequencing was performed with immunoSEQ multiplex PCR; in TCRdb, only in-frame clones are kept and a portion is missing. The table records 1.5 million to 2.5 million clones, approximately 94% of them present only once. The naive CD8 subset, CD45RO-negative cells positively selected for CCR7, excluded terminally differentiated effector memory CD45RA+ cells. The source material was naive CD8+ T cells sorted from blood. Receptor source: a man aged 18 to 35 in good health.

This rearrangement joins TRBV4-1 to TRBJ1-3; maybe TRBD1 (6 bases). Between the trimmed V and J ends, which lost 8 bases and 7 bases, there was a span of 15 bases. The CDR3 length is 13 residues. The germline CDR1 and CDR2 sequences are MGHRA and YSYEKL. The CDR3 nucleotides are TGCGCCAGCCAGGGGACGCAGCCTAACACCATATATTTT. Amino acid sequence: CASQGTQPNTIYF.

The CDR3, as DNA: TGCAGCATTCAGACGCCTAACTATGGCTACACCTTC. Encoded protein: CSIQTPNYGYTF. The chain uses TRBV29-1 and TRBJ1-2; D is unclear. V lost 8 bases and J lost 0, with 10 bases in between. Germline-derived CDR1 and CDR2 are SQVTM and ANQGSEA. The CDR3 runs 12 residues. Full variable domain (outside the CDR3, taken from reference TRBV29-1 and TRBJ1-2): SAVISQKPSRDICQRGTSLTIQCQVDSQVTMMFWYRQQPGQSLTLIATANQGSEATYESGFVIDKFPISRPNLTFSTLTVSNMSPEDSSIYLCSIQTPNYGYTFGSGTRLTVV.

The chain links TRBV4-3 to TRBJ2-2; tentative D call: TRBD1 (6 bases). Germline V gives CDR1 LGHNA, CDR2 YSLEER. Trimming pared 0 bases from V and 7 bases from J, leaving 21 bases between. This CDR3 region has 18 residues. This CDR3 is CASSQDPLPPGVFGELFF. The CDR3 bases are TGCGCCAGCAGCCAAGACCCCCTTCCGCCAGGGGTATTCGGGGAGCTGTTTTTT.

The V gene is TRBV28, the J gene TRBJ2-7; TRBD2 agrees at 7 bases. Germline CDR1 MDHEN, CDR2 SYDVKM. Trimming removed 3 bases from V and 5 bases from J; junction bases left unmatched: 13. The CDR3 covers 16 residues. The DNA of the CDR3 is TGTGCCAGCAGTTTTGGGGGGGAATACTGGTCTGACGAGCAGTACTTC. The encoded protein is CASSFGGEYWSDEQYF.

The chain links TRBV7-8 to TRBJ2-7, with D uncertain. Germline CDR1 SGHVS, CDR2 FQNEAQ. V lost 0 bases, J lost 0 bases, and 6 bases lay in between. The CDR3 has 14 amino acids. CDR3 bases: TGTGCCAGCAGCTTAGCAGGGCCCTCCTACGAGCAGTACTTC. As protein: CASSLAGPSYEQYF.

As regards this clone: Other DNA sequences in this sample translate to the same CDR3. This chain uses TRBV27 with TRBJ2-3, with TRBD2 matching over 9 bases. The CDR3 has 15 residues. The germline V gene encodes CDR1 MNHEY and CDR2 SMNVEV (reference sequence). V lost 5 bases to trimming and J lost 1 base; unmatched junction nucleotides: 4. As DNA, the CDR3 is TGTGCCAGCAGTCCGATAGCGGGGGGCACAGATACGCAGTATTTT. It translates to CASSPIAGGTDTQYF.